This T cell receptor (beta chain) appears in the sequencing data of a study of blood T cell repertoires in COVID-19 (TCRdb year 2020). About the investigation overall: Samples from collaborators originated in the United States, Italy and Spain and spanned both the acute and convalescent phases of COVID-19. Sample metadata almost always included a de-identified subject ID, COVID-19 status, age in years and sex. The prospective study material was composed of cDNA or gDNA derived from T cells, B-cell-depleted T cells, or PBMCs. HLA class I and class II types, where available, came from metadata supplied by the sample provider rather than from assay-based typing. The repertoires were released in a freely available public database meant as a resource for research on the immune response to SARS-CoV-2. The samples were drawn from the first 160 participants of the ongoing ImmuneRACE study and from 1,254 subjects provided by 6 global collaborators. The dataset comprised deeply sampled blood TCRbeta repertoires from subjects exposed to, actively infected with, or recovered from COVID-19. The research as a whole found: How much clinical and demographic metadata was included differed by source and by participant, and the metadata was provided uncurated.

TCRbeta CDR3 regions were amplified from genomic DNA by means of the immunoSEQ Assay, a bias-controlled multiplex PCR. As for how the authors treated the data: The number of nucleated cells in each sample was estimated from the amplification of reference gene primers within the assay. To quantify the absolute abundance of each unique TCRbeta CDR3 rearrangement, sequence reads were collapsed and filtered. For each sample, productive Simpson clonality was calculated as the square root of Simpson's diversity index across productive rearrangements. This immuneACCESS table, as held by TCRdb, lists in-frame sequences with V and J called but not all clones. Of the missing ones, under half trace to an unresolved V gene in checked studies; the others have no known cause. V, J and clone size reflect that table, while D and trimming were determined from the DNA. Here the sample has about 230,000 clones; around 92% occur a single time. The ten largest make up approximately 4.3% of the sample.

CDR3 length: 11 amino acids, cysteine to phenylalanine. Solely the CDR3 DNA is kept, with 33 bases framed from the first base. The germline V gene (reference sequence) yields LGHDT for CDR1 and YNNKEL for CDR2. The junction shows trimming of 4 bases on V and 6 bases on J, plus 6 bases between the germline ends. About this clone: It lacks a known antigen. Base qualities are not provided; no much larger clone lies one nucleotide away.

In the prospective study, participants were about 18 to 95 years old, resided in about two dozen geographic areas of the United States, and were enrolled through a virtual design. To assign participants to cohorts, the prospective study relied on clinical history that participants themselves reported in a screening survey and a study questionnaire. Each participant in the prospective study had whole blood, serum and a nasopharyngeal or oropharyngeal swab collected by mobile phlebotomists. Prospective study participants could optionally give additional blood draws and questionnaires over a roughly 2-month period. Before DNA extraction, prospective study blood samples were shipped either frozen or at room temperature.

Recombination linked TRBV3-1 (or the pseudogene TRBV3-2) to TRBJ1-1; the D gene assignment is ambiguous. Sequencing was done on a sample of PBMCs or T cells enriched from blood (not recorded which). The receptor was derived from a woman in her twenties or thirties with acute COVID-19. The CDR3 reads CASSLRAEAFF. The sequenced DNA is TGTGCCAGCAGCCTCCGGGCTGAAGCTTTCTTT.